This TCR beta chain was observed in a study of cytomegalovirus exposure and HLA in healthy donors. Libraries were prepared by immunoSEQ multiplex PCR; TCRdb keeps only in-frame clonotypes and omits some of them. The data contain about 240,000 clones, around nine tenths of them singletons. The clonotype originates from a man aged 18 to 29 in good health and CMV-seronegative. The material sequenced was PBMCs.

DNA of the CDR3: TGTGCCAGCTCACCACCTGTCTCTGAGCAGTTCTTC. This codes for CASSPPVSEQFF. This chain uses TRBV18 with TRBJ2-1; no firm D call. The length of the CDR3 is 12 residues. Per germline, CDR1 KGHSH and CDR2 LQKENI. Deletions cut 0 bases from V and 9 bases from J, with 6 bases between.